This T cell receptor (beta chain) was retrieved from a study of blood T cell repertoires in COVID-19. Turning to the study itself: Sites across the United States, Italy and Spain contributed samples from acute and convalescent COVID-19.

Individuals aged about 18 to 100 years were recruited from about two dozen US areas. Authors' data handling: Amplification of reference gene primers was used by the study to estimate nucleated cell counts. Sequenced by immunoSEQ multiplex PCR; TCRdb stores in-frame clones only, minus some. The V and J calls and clone size come from that table; D and trimming were worked out from the DNA. The sample contains roughly 250,000 clones, approximately 86% of which appear only once. This clone appeared a single time. Input material: PBMCs or T cells enriched from blood (not recorded which). This clonotype originated in a woman between 45 and 60 years old who had recovered from COVID-19.

The CDR3 sequence: CASSLKSGYYEQYF. CDR3 DNA: TGTGCCAGCAGTTTAAAGTCAGGGTACTACGAGCAGTACTTC. The chain carries TRBV27 and TRBJ2-7; a possible D gene is TRBD1 (5 bases). Germline V lookup: CDR1 MNHEY, CDR2 SMNVEV (reference sequence). CDR3 length: 14 residues. With 2 bases removed from V and 3 bases from J, the gap between germline ends came to 11 bases.